This T cell receptor beta chain comes out of a study of OX40 agonist ivuxolimab in advanced cancers. Study at large: Each patient was given ivuxolimab into a vein every 2 weeks, at 0.01 to 10 mg/kg.

The protocol was immunoSEQ multiplex PCR, while the TCRdb copy is restricted to in-frame clones and leaves out a portion. The data contain roughly 58,000 clones, 70% to 85% of them seen just once; the ten biggest clones take up approximately 6%. The germline V gene has CDR1 SEHNR and CDR2 FQNEAQ (reference sequence). This CDR3 contains 12 residues. The V segment lost 4 bases and the J segment 15 bases; nucleotides outside the gene matches: 6. The receptor comes from an adult with an advanced solid tumor such as melanoma, head and neck, liver or kidney cancer. The specimen was CD4+ or CD8+ T cells sorted from blood, collected in a trial of the OX40 agonist ivuxolimab. The rearrangement joins TRBV7-9 to TRBJ2-1; 10 bases line up with TRBD2. CDR3 protein: CASSSSGSGGFF. CDR3 sequence (DNA): TGTGCCAGCAGCTCTAGCGGGAGTGGGGGGTTCTTC.